This TCR beta chain stems from a study of blood T cell repertoires in COVID-19. At the level of the study: Acute and convalescent COVID-19 specimens originated in the United States, Italy and Spain. In each case, the material was cDNA or gDNA derived from T cells, B-cell-depleted T cells, or PBMCs.

The data were produced by immunoSEQ multiplex PCR, yet TCRdb's version contains in-frame clones alone and is incomplete. This table has 240,000 or so clones, approximately 90% appearing once. Each exposed participant met a COVID-19 case in the 2 weeks preceding study entry. The germline V gene has CDR1 MDHEN and CDR2 SYDVKM. V shed 6 bases, J shed 4 bases, and the junction held 7 bases outside the gene matches. CDR3 length: 15 residues. Sequencing used PBMCs or T cells enriched from blood (not recorded which). The rearrangement uses TRBV28 and TRBJ1-5; 9 bases fit TRBD1. The TCR comes from a man aged 50-60 years who had been exposed to COVID-19. CDR3 sequence: CASSFHGTGNQPQHF. The CDR3 coding sequence is TGTGCCAGCAGCTTCCACGGGACAGGGAATCAGCCCCAGCATTTT.